This TCR beta chain was obtained from a study of memory CD4+ T cells and cytomegalovirus serostatus. Study-wide context: Of the healthy Belgian adults, fewer than 10 were CMV seropositive and 20 to 30 seronegative.

Sequenced by immunoSEQ multiplex PCR; TCRdb stores in-frame clones only, minus some. The data show 35,000 to 50,000 clones, 78% seen once. Trimming pared 0 bases from V and 10 bases from J, leaving 10 bases between. The germline V gene has CDR1 SGHNT and CDR2 YYREEE (reference sequence). This CDR3 has 12 residues. The sort gate was single viable CD3+CD4+CD8-CD45RO+ cells for memory CD4+ T cells. Donors' CMV status reflects serum IgG against pp150, pp28, p38, p52. Positive selection with CD4 microbeads enriched total CD4+ T cells. In this sample, this clone is medium-sized. V gene TRBV5-4 combines with J gene TRBJ1-1; D is perhaps TRBD1 (5 bases). Sequenced material: memory CD4+ T cells from blood. This TCR derives from an adult in good health and CMV-seronegative. In nucleotides, the CDR3 is TGTGCCAGCAGCTTGGGAGGGAGGGGAGCTTTCTTT. It encodes CASSLGGRGAFF. The full variable domain, its missing parts supplied by reference TRBV5-4 and TRBJ1-1, is ETGVTQSPTHLIKTRGQQVTLRCSSQSGHNTVSWYQQALGQGPQFIFQYYREEENGRGNFPPRFSGLQFPNYSSELNVNALELDDSALYLCASSLGGRGAFFGQGTRLTVV.